A single sample is the source of the 6 T cell receptor beta chains below, sequenced in a study of shared clonotypes between healthy human individuals (dated by TCRdb to about 2020). Libraries were constructed by the immunoSEQ multiplex PCR assay. Imported from immuneACCESS, the table was reduced by TCRdb to in-frame sequences with V and J called. These copies leave out some clones; in studies compared against another copy, an unresolved V gene accounts for under half, and the cause of the remainder is not known. The sample table holds over a million clones, of which around 78% were seen once. 0.52% of the sample goes to the ten largest clones. The specimen was memory CD4+ T cells from PBMCs. Per the publication, the cell subset or site label means: CD45RA-negative fraction. These receptors were taken from a man younger than 35 in good health. Some clones in this sample may be carry-over from other donors' samples.

This clone has just one count. The chain employs TRBV28 and TRBJ2-1, with TRBD2 identical over 9 bases. CDR1 and CDR2 from the germline V gene are MDHEN and SYDVKM. The length of the CDR3 is 18 residues. The J segment lost 3 bases and the V segment lost 9 bases, leaving 18 bases of the junction unmatched. The CDR3 is CASKSGRLSSLYYNEQFF. CDR3 sequence (DNA): TGTGCCAGTAAAAGCGGGAGGCTTTCCTCGCTTTACTACAATGAGCAGTTCTTC.

The rearrangement joins TRBV5-4 to TRBJ1-2; D is undetermined. Germline V gene lookup returns CDR1 SGHNT and CDR2 YYREEE (reference sequence). The CDR3 runs to 11 residues. The ends were cut back, 0 bases at V and 6 bases at J, with 3 bases in the middle. This CDR3 is CASSLADGYTF. The CDR3, as DNA: TGTGCCAGCAGCTTGGCGGATGGCTACACCTTC.

The V gene is TRBV9, the J gene TRBJ1-1; TRBD1 is a possible D gene (5 bases). The CDR3 has 13 amino acids. CDR1 SGDLS and CDR2 YYNGEE come from the germline V gene. Trimming stripped 1 base from V and 1 base from J, with 5 bases between. CDR3 nucleotide sequence: TGTGCCAGCAGCGTACAGGGGAACACTGAAGCTTTCTTT. Translating it yields CASSVQGNTEAFF.

This clone was detected only a few times. The V and J genes are TRBV15 and TRBJ1-1; D gene uncertain. This CDR3 is built from 16 residues. Germline V lookup: CDR1 LNHNV, CDR2 YYDKDF (reference sequence). V gave up 9 bases and J gave up 4 bases, with 24 bases separating them. The chain's CDR3 is CATAPSLDRVGTEAFF. The CDR3 coding sequence is TGTGCCACGGCCCCCAGTCTGGACCGGGTGGGCACTGAAGCTTTCTTT.

The J gene is TRBJ1-1, the V gene TRBV5-4; D remains ambiguous. The V end was cut by 6 bases, the J end by 1 base, with 13 bases between. The CDR3 spans 14 residues. Germline lookup yields CDR1 SGHNT and CDR2 YYREEE (reference sequence). CDR3 protein: CASTRAIQNTEAFF. The CDR3 DNA sequence: TGTGCCAGCACCCGGGCGATTCAGAACACTGAAGCTTTCTTT.

CDR3 loop: CAIGGWGANYEQYF. CDR3 in DNA: TGTGCCATCGGGGGGTGGGGGGCCAATTACGAGCAGTACTTC. This sequence joins TRBV10-3 and TRBJ2-7; either TRBD1 or TRBD2 may supply D (6 bases each). Germline V gene sequence: CDR1 ENHRY, CDR2 SYGVKD. The CDR3 contains 14 residues. V was shortened by 8 bases and J by 4 bases, with 18 bases between the two germline ends.